Below, one T cell receptor beta chain is given with its context. TCRdb's copy holds only in-frame clones and misses some; the assay was immunoSEQ multiplex PCR. The table includes under 200,000 clones, roughly 89% detected once. This entry belongs to a study of cytomegalovirus exposure and HLA in healthy donors. Study context: The 120 or so validation repertoires used a platform that matched the one used for the approximately 690 first-cohort repertoires, as a later analysis reported.

J was trimmed by 2 bases and V by 5 bases; bases with no gene match: 4. Per germline, CDR1 SQVTM and CDR2 ANQGSEA. This CDR3 spans 14 amino acids. This TCR came from a man aged 18-30 years in good health and CMV-seropositive. The sequencing sample was made of PBMCs. The chain links TRBV29-1 to TRBJ2-5, with 11 bases identical to TRBD2. CDR3 in amino acids: CSVTGLAEQETQYF. The CDR3 DNA is TGCAGCGTTACGGGACTAGCGGAACAAGAGACCCAGTACTTC.